This T cell receptor beta chain is drawn from a study of graft-versus-host responses after intestinal transplantation. Study overall: The recipients all started with anti-thymocyte globulin induction and then took tacrolimus and steroids for 3 to 4 years.

Method: immunoSEQ multiplex PCR; TCRdb's copy keeps in-frame clones and lacks some. This sample has some 15,000 clones, with 55% to 75% found just once. Lamina propria and intraepithelial lymphocytes were released by processing graft tissue. The CDR3 length is 12 residues. Per germline, CDR1 KGHSH and CDR2 LQKENI. This clone was seen only a few times. The clonotype was recovered from a human patient who received an intestinal transplant, so some T cells may come from the graft donor. Sequencing was performed on ileum tissue, taken 700 to 800 days after intestinal transplantation. This chain uses TRBV18 with TRBJ2-5; a weak D match, TRBD1 (6 bases). TRBJ2-7 explains the end of the DNA better; the J call may be wrong. DNA for the CDR3: TGTGCCAGCTCACACGACAGGTACGAGCAGTACTTC. Translation gives CASSHDRYEQYF.